This is a list of T cell receptor beta chains from one sample in a study of STAT5B mutations in CD4+ large granular lymphocyte leukemia. Profiling relied on immunoSEQ multiplex PCR, and the TCRdb table lists in-frame clones only, not all of them. This sample has some 40,000 clones, with 84% found just once. Sequencing input: CD4+ T cells from blood buffy coats. Source of these receptors: a human donor in good health. The CDR3 runs from the conserved cysteine through the conserved F or W. D genes are given only for firm matches. Size is omitted from some rows. Given values are once, few, many or a class for expanded clones.

13,TRBV4-3,NA,NA,TRBJ2-5,CASSQIYGETQYF,TGCGCCAGCAGCCAGATCTACGGGGAGACCCAGTACTTC
16,TRBV6-5,NA,NA,TRBJ1-2,CASSYSSLGARSGYTF,TGTGCCAGCAGTTACTCGAGTTTGGGGGCTCGTAGTGGCTACACCTTC
15,TRBV5-1,TRBD1,NA,TRBJ1-2,CASSFYRGQDYGYTF,TGCGCCAGCAGCTTTTACAGGGGGCAGGACTATGGCTACACCTTC
15,TRBV30,NA,few,TRBJ1-3,CAWSVDQAAGNTIYF,TGTGCCTGGAGTGTAGATCAGGCCGCTGGAAACACCATATATTTT
16,TRBV11-3,TRBD2,NA,TRBJ2-1,CASSLGSAGGGNEQFF,TGTGCCAGCAGCTTAGGATCAGCGGGGGGGGGTAATGAGCAGTTCTTC
17,TRBV4-3,NA,once,TRBJ1-2,CASSHAQGGGAGYGYTF,TGCGCCAGCAGCCACGCTCAAGGCGGGGGGGCTGGCTATGGCTACACCTTC
16,TRBV6-5,NA,NA,TRBJ1-6,CASSYSLGNNNSPLHF,TGTGCCAGCAGTTACTCGCTAGGGAACAATAATTCACCCCTCCACTTT
15,TRBV27,NA,NA,TRBJ1-2,CASSLSITADGGYTF,TGTGCCAGCAGTTTATCCATTACAGCTGACGGGGGCTACACCTTC
13,TRBV11-1,TRBD1,NA,TRBJ1-1,CASSWTGGTEAFF,TGTGCCAGCAGCTGGACAGGGGGCACTGAAGCTTTCTTT
16,TRBV18,TRBD2,NA,TRBJ2-3,CASSPGTSGGRDTQYF,TGTGCCAGCTCACCAGGGACTAGCGGCGGAAGAGATACGCAGTATTTT
14,TRBV5-1,NA,NA,TRBJ1-1,CASSLGSTDTEAFF,TGCGCCAGCAGCTTGGGTTCTACAGACACTGAAGCTTTCTTT
15,TRBV5-4,NA,NA,TRBJ1-2,CASSLYEGMNYGYTF,TGTGCCAGCAGCTTATATGAGGGGATGAACTATGGCTACACCTTC
14,TRBV11-3,TRBD2,NA,TRBJ2-7,CASSLSGLVGEQYF,TGTGCCAGCAGCTTAAGCGGACTAGTGGGCGAGCAGTACTTC
15,TRBV6-5,NA,NA,TRBJ2-7,CASSLRPQGYGEQYF,TGTGCCAGCAGTTTACGGCCCCAGGGGTACGGCGAGCAGTACTTC
17,TRBV5-1,NA,NA,TRBJ1-5,CASSLDFRTDSNQPQHF,TGCGCCAGCAGCTTGGATTTTCGCACAGATAGCAATCAGCCCCAGCATTTT
14,TRBV19,NA,NA,TRBJ1-5,CASSAAGGNQPQHF,TGTGCCAGTAGTGCTGCTGGAGGCAATCAGCCCCAGCATTTT